The 13 T cell receptor beta chains presented below share a single source sample, sequenced in a study of neurological immune-mediated disorders (dated by TCRdb to between 2018 and 2021). The library was generated by 5' RACE. Sequencing was carried out with an Illumina HiSeq 2500. TCRdb handled the public reads itself, with Q25 trimming in fastp and clone calling in MiXCR, and kept productive beta chains. Each record represents a unique CDR3 protein, reported with the most common genes and DNA among its rows. This sample lists 20,000 to 25,000 distinct CDR3 sequences; around 15% were detected once. The ten largest clones add up to 15% of the sample. Source material: PBMCs. The receptors derive from a female donor with HTLV-1-associated myelopathy (HAM/TSP).

This clonotype was picked up many times. This rearrangement joins TRBV30 to TRBJ1-2; D is uncertain. Looked up from germline, CDR1 is GTSNPN and CDR2 is SVGIG (reference sequence). The CDR3 spans 12 residues. V lost 2 bases to trimming and J lost 2 bases, with 6 bases between them. The CDR3 reads CAWSRGNYGYTF. The CDR3 nucleotides read TGTGCCTGGAGTCGGGGAAACTATGGCTACACCTTC.

The sample holds many counts of this clonotype. The rearrangement links TRBV7-2 to TRBJ2-2; TRBD2 matches at 8 bases. Germline-derived CDR1 and CDR2 are SGHTA and FQGNSA. With V trimmed by 5 bases and J by 0 bases, 5 bases remained unmatched. This CDR3 contains 16 residues. The CDR3: CASSRGGPSNTGELFF. The CDR3 nucleotides read TGTGCCAGCAGCCGGGGGGGCCCTTCGAACACCGGGGAGCTGTTTTTT.

This clonotype was seen at least ten times. The chain has TRBV20-1 and TRBJ2-3; no reliable D call. Looked up from germline, CDR1 is DFQATT and CDR2 is SNEGSKA (reference sequence). The germline V and J ends were trimmed by 6 bases and 2 bases, with 9 bases remaining between them. The CDR3 is made up of 12 amino acids. The CDR3 DNA follows: TGCAGTGCGACCACGCCCACAGATACGCAGTATTTT. It translates to CSATTPTDTQYF.

This clonotype was seen repeatedly, ten times or more. V is TRBV7-9 and J is TRBJ2-7; D is ambiguous. In germline, CDR1 is SEHNR, CDR2 FQNEAQ (reference sequence). The length of the CDR3 is 13 residues. V was cut by 0 bases and J by 5 bases, with 8 bases left in between. CDR3 region: CASSLAQTDEQYF. The CDR3 DNA sequence: TGTGCCAGCAGCTTAGCCCAAACAGACGAGCAGTACTTC.

Comment on this clonotype: An end of the junction does not agree with germline; a read error may underlie this. The chain joins TRBV12-3 or TRBV12-4 to TRBJ2-6; possibly TRBD1 for D (6 bases). The CDR3 totals 14 residues. The CDR3 DNA reads TGTGCCAGCCTAAGGGGGTCTGGGGCCAACGACCTGTCTTTC. Encoded protein: CASLRGSGANDLSF.

This clonotype came up many times. The rearrangement links TRBV5-4 to TRBJ2-7; no clear D. Germline V CDR1 and CDR2: SGHNT, YYREEE (reference sequence). This CDR3 region has 15 residues. Trimming stripped 3 bases from V and 0 bases from J, with 13 bases between. CDR3 sequence reads: CASSSNRVSSYEQYF. The CDR3 DNA follows: TGTGCCAGCAGCTCCAACCGGGTAAGCTCCTACGAGCAGTACTTC. Variable domain in full (rest from reference TRBV5-4 and TRBJ2-7): ETGVTQSPTHLIKTRGQQVTLRCSSQSGHNTVSWYQQALGQGPQFIFQYYREEENGRGNFPPRFSGLQFPNYSSELNVNALELDDSALYLCASSSNRVSSYEQYFGPGTRLTVT.

The table lists this clonotype with many counts. The chain links TRBV13 to TRBJ2-1; a weak D match, TRBD2 (5 bases). The V end lost 1 base, the J end lost 8 bases, and 12 bases lay between the germline ends. The germline CDR1 and CDR2 sequences are PRHDT and FYEKMQ (reference sequence). The CDR3 extends over 14 amino acids. CDR3 coding DNA: TGTGCCAGCAGCTTAGTTAGTTTCGGGGATGAGCAGTTCTTC. Encoded protein: CASSLVSFGDEQFF.

This clonotype is labeled large. The chain couples TRBV29-1 to TRBJ1-4; 8 bases match TRBD1. Germline V CDR1 and CDR2: SQVTM, ANQGSEA. J lost 6 bases, V lost 7 bases, and 7 bases had no gene match. The CDR3 runs 13 residues. CDR3 region: CSAAGQGDEKLFF. The CDR3, as DNA: TGCAGCGCCGCCGGACAGGGTGATGAAAAACTGTTTTTT.

The sample holds many counts of this clonotype. The J gene is TRBJ2-7, the V gene TRBV7-9; 10 positions agree with TRBD2. This CDR3 spans 17 amino acids. V lost 5 bases to trimming and J lost 1 base; unmatched junction nucleotides: 11. Germline V lookup: CDR1 SEHNR, CDR2 FQNEAQ (reference sequence). CDR3 DNA: TGTGCCAGCAGCCCCCTCACCACTAGCGGGGATTCCTACGAGCAGTACTTC. Amino acids: CASSPLTTSGDSYEQYF.

This clonotype appeared many times. V gene TRBV27 combines with J gene TRBJ2-7, with a possible D match to TRBD1 (6 bases). Trimming took 2 bases from V and 6 from J, leaving 14 bases between them. Germline assignment: CDR1 MNHEY and CDR2 SMNVEV (reference sequence). The CDR3 is 14 amino acids. CDR3 in DNA: TGTGCCAGCAGTTTAATTCAGGGGCCCAGCGAGCAGTACTTC. It translates to CASSLIQGPSEQYF.

This clonotype has at least ten counts. This chain links TRBV6-6 with TRBJ1-1; D uncertain. CDR3 size: 15 residues. Trimming left V 2 bases short and J 5 bases short, with 15 bases between. Germline loops: CDR1 MNHNY, CDR2 SVGAGI (reference sequence). The CDR3 bases are TGTGCCAGCAGTTACGCGGGGATCCAATGGACTGAAGCTTTCTTT. Its protein product is CASSYAGIQWTEAFF.

This clonotype was recorded at least ten times. The CDR3 reads CASSQAQLAGGAETQYF. The CDR3 coding sequence is TGTGCCAGCAGCCAAGCACAACTAGCGGGGGGAGCCGAGACCCAGTACTTC. The V call is TRBV4-2, the J call TRBJ2-5; 12 bases map to TRBD2. The CDR3 runs to 17 residues. Germline CDR1 is LGHNA and CDR2 is YNFKEQ. The V and J ends lost 1 base and 5 bases, in that order; junction bases with no gene match: 8.

This clonotype was seen repeatedly, ten times or more. V is TRBV6-5 and J is TRBJ2-5; TRBD2 matches 13 bases. V gave up 4 bases and J gave up 7 bases; unmatched junction bases: 6. This CDR3 spans 15 amino acids. CDR1 and CDR2 from the germline V gene are MNHEY and SVGAGI. The CDR3 is CASSSGTSGAGTQYF. The DNA for the CDR3 is TGTGCCAGCAGTTCAGGGACTAGCGGGGCCGGGACCCAGTACTTC.